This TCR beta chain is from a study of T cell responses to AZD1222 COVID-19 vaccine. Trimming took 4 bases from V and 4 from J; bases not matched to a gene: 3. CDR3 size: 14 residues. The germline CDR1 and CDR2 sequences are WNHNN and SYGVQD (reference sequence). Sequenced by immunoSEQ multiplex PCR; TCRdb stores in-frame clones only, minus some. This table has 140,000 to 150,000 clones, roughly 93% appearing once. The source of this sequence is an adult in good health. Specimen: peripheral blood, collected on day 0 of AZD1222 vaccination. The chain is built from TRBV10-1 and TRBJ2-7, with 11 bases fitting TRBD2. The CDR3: CASSVGTSGYEQYF. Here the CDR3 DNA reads TGCGCCAGCAGTGTCGGGACTAGCGGATACGAGCAGTACTTC.